A selection of T cell receptor beta chains follows, all from one sample in a study of T cell repertoires in aging, cancer and after chemotherapy. MiXCR, run by TCRdb on the multiplex PCR reads, gives a single entry per CDR3 protein. This table has about 10,000 distinct CDR3 sequences, around 44% appearing once. Sequenced: blood. The receptors were gathered from a human donor in good health. The CDR3 runs from the conserved cysteine through the conserved F or W. D genes are given only for firm matches. Not all rows give a size; the values are once, few, many and, for expanded clones, a class.

CDR3: CAISEVVSGNTIYF
DNA: TGTGCCATCAGTGAGGTGGTCTCTGGAAACACCATATATTTT
V: TRBV10-3
size: -
D: -
J: TRBJ1-3

CDR3: CASSVGLAGSSTDTQYF
DNA: TGTGCCAGCAGTGTGGGACTAGCGGGATCTAGCACAGATACGCAGTATTTT
V: TRBV6-1
size: few
D: TRBD2
J: TRBJ2-3

CDR3: CASSTTPGQGLSGANVLTF
DNA: TGTGCCAGCAGTACAACTCCAGGACAGGGTCTGTCTGGGGCCAACGTCCTGACTTTC
V: TRBV27
size: few
D: TRBD1
J: TRBJ2-6

CDR3: CASRPRTVRRETQYF
DNA: TGTGCCAGCAGGCCTCGGACAGTCCGGCGGGAGACCCAGTACTTC
V: TRBV28
size: once
D: -
J: TRBJ2-5

CDR3: CASSYRLAHEQFF
DNA: TGTGCCAGCAGTTACCGGTTAGCTCATGAGCAGTTCTTC
V: TRBV6-5
size: -
D: -
J: TRBJ2-1

CDR3: CASSLFRVLHEQYF
DNA: TGTGCCAGCAGTTTGTTCAGGGTCCTCCACGAGCAGTACTTC
V: TRBV12-3/TRBV12-4
size: few
D: -
J: TRBJ2-7

CDR3: CSARDLGTGGGYTF
DNA: TGCAGTGCTAGAGATCTGGGGACAGGGGGTGGCTACACCTTC
V: TRBV20-1
size: few
D: TRBD1
J: TRBJ1-2

CDR3: CARSFQVAGTPSGANVLTF
DNA: TGTGCCAGAAGCTTTCAAGTGGCAGGGACCCCCTCTGGGGCCAACGTCCTGACTTTC
V: TRBV5-3
size: -
D: -
J: TRBJ2-6

CDR3: CSAREGIAGNQPQHF
DNA: TGCAGTGCTAGAGAAGGGATAGCGGGGAATCAGCCCCAGCATTTT
V: TRBV20-1
size: -
D: -
J: TRBJ1-5

CDR3: CAISPGQSTDTQYF
DNA: TGTGCCATCAGCCCCGGACAGAGCACAGATACGCAGTATTTT
V: TRBV10-3
size: -
D: -
J: TRBJ2-3